Listed below are T cell receptor beta chains from one sample, sequenced in a study of radiation and T cells in renal cell carcinoma. Produced via immunoSEQ multiplex PCR; TCRdb's table is partial and in-frame only. The sample has some 150,000 clones, approximately 88% seen once; the top ten hold 10% to 15%. Material: blood, obtained from a patient whose treatment included radiotherapy and nephrectomy. Receptors were obtained from a woman in her forties or fifties with renal cell carcinoma. CDR3s include the opening cysteine and the closing phenylalanine or tryptophan. D genes are given only for firm matches. Part of the rows lack a size; the others show once, few, many or a class for expanded clones.

V	size	J	D	DNA	CDR3
TRBV18	-	TRBJ2-2	TRBD1	TGTGCCAGCTCAGCAACGACAGGGTCGAACACCGGGGAGCTGTTTTTT	CASSATTGSNTGELFF
TRBV7-9	-	TRBJ2-3	-	TGTGCCAGCAGCGAACAGGCAGATACGCAGTATTTT	CASSEQADTQYF
TRBV25-1	-	TRBJ1-3	-	TGTGCCAGCAGTGACTCCATGAGGCCTGGAAACACCATATATTTT	CASSDSMRPGNTIYF
TRBV14	-	TRBJ1-5	TRBD1	TGTGCCAGCAGTCCCCGGGACAGTGATAGCAATCAGCCCCAGCATTTT	CASSPRDSDSNQPQHF
TRBV5-6	-	TRBJ1-4	TRBD1	TGTGCCAGCAGCTTGTTGGGGACAGCCACTAATGAAAAACTGTTTTTT	CASSLLGTATNEKLFF
TRBV6-5	few	TRBJ1-5	-	TGTGCCAGCAGTACCAATCAGCCCCAGCATTTT	CASSTNQPQHF
TRBV11-2	-	TRBJ2-3	TRBD2	TGTGCCAGCAGCTCCGGACTAGTAGCAGATACGCAGTATTTT	CASSSGLVADTQYF
TRBV30	-	TRBJ1-5	-	TGTGCCTGGGCGCGCTCCAGGGATCAGCCCCAGCATTTT	CAWARSRDQPQHF
TRBV18	-	TRBJ1-1	TRBD1	TGTGCCAGCTCACTGGGGACAGGGAAGAATACTGAAGCTTTCTTT	CASSLGTGKNTEAFF
TRBV5-1	-	TRBJ1-2	TRBD1	TGCGCCAGCAGCTTGGAAGCAGGGGGAGGTAGTTACTATGGCTACACCTTC	CASSLEAGGGSYYGYTF
TRBV5-1	-	TRBJ2-2	-	TGCGCCAGCAGCTTGACGGTAGCGAACACCGGGGAGCTGTTTTTT	CASSLTVANTGELFF
TRBV2	-	TRBJ1-4	-	TGTGCCAGCAGTGAATATCTTGCAACTAATGAAAAACTGTTTTTT	CASSEYLATNEKLFF
TRBV5-4	-	TRBJ1-1	TRBD1	TGTGCCAGCAGCACCAGACAGGGGATGAACACTGAAGCTTTCTTT	CASSTRQGMNTEAFF
TRBV9	-	TRBJ2-3	-	TGTGCCAGCAGCCCCGGGCCTCGCCCAGATACGCAGTATTTT	CASSPGPRPDTQYF
TRBV29-1	-	TRBJ1-1	TRBD1	TGCAGCGTGGGGGACAGGGAGAACACTGAAGCTTTCTTT	CSVGDRENTEAFF
TRBV5-1	-	TRBJ1-1	-	TGCGCCAGCAGCTTGGCGGGACAGAACACTGAAGCTTTCTTT	CASSLAGQNTEAFF
TRBV6-1	-	TRBJ2-7	TRBD1	TGTGCCAGCGGGGGACAGGGGGCATTCGAGCAGTACTTC	CASGGQGAFEQYF
TRBV5-6	-	TRBJ2-3	TRBD1	TGTGCCAGCAGCTTTCAGGGGGCGCGTAGAGATACGCAGTATTTT	CASSFQGARRDTQYF
TRBV5-6	-	TRBJ2-3	-	TGTGCCAGCAGCTTGGCTCCCTCAGATACGCAGTATTTT	CASSLAPSDTQYF
TRBV7-9	once	TRBJ2-2	-	TGTGCCAGCAGCTCAATACGTACAGGGTCCCGTCTTCAGACCGGGGAGCTGTTTTTT	CASSSIRTGSRLQTGELFF
TRBV30	many	TRBJ1-5	-	TGTGCCTGGAGCGAGGGGTTCCAGCCCCAGCATTTT	CAWSEGFQPQHF
TRBV15	-	TRBJ1-2	-	TGTGCCACCAGCAGAGATCATTTGGCAGGGAGTTATGGCTACACCTTC	CATSRDHLAGSYGYTF
TRBV11-2	-	TRBJ2-2	-	TGTGCCAGCACCAAAACTGGCGTATCGAACACCGGGGAGCTGTTTTTT	CASTKTGVSNTGELFF
TRBV7-9	-	TRBJ1-2	-	TGTGCCAGCAGCTTAGTGGGGGATCCGGGGTCAAATGGCTACACCTTC	CASSLVGDPGSNGYTF
TRBV11-3	-	TRBJ2-5	TRBD1	TGTGCCAGCAGCTCGGGACAGCAAGAGACCCAGTACTTC	CASSSGQQETQYF
TRBV2	-	TRBJ1-1	-	TGTGCCAGCATTCCGGACAGTCCAAGCAGAGAAGCTTTCTTT	CASIPDSPSREAFF
TRBV14	-	TRBJ2-2	-	TGTGCCAGCAGCCAGCCTCCCGGGGAGCTGTTTTTT	CASSQPPGELFF
TRBV7-9	-	TRBJ2-3	TRBD2	TGTGCCAGCAGCCGAGGGACTAGCGGGGGCCCTTACACAGATACGCAGTATTTT	CASSRGTSGGPYTDTQYF
TRBV5-1	-	TRBJ2-2	-	TGCGCCAGCAGCTTGTCTGGGGGAATTGGCACCGGGGAGCTGTTTTTT	CASSLSGGIGTGELFF
TRBV19	-	TRBJ1-2	-	TGTGCCAGTAGTATCGGGACTAGCCCTAACTATGGCTACACCTTC	CASSIGTSPNYGYTF
TRBV5-1	-	TRBJ2-2	TRBD2	TGCGCCAGCAGTAGGATAGCGGGGGCGAACACCGGGGAGCTGTTTTTT	CASSRIAGANTGELFF
TRBV9	-	TRBJ2-3	TRBD2	TGTGCCAGCAGCGCCCAACGGGGGGGGGATCGGGCAGATACGCAGTATTTT	CASSAQRGGDRADTQYF
TRBV30	-	TRBJ2-5	-	TGTGCCTCTAGCGAGGGGAGTGAGACCCAGTACTTC	CASSEGSETQYF
TRBV4-1	-	TRBJ1-4	-	TGCGCCAGCAGCCAAGACAGAGACGCAACTAATGAAAAACTGTTTTTT	CASSQDRDATNEKLFF
TRBV5-4	-	TRBJ2-3	TRBD2	TGTGCCAGCAATCGGCGGGGGGGTATAGATACGCAGTATTTT	CASNRRGGIDTQYF
TRBV7-2	-	TRBJ2-7	TRBD2	TGTGCCAGCAGCTTACAGCGGGGGGGCCAATACGAGCAGTACTTC	CASSLQRGGQYEQYF
TRBV5-1	-	TRBJ1-6	TRBD1	TGCGCCAGCAGCCCGACAGGGGAGTATAATTCACCCCTCCACTTT	CASSPTGEYNSPLHF
TRBV11-3	-	TRBJ2-2	-	TGTGCCAGCAGCTCTAAGTCCGGGGAGCTGTTTTTT	CASSSKSGELFF
TRBV5-1	few	TRBJ1-3	TRBD1	TGCGCCAGCAGCGAGGGACAGCACTCTGGAAACACCATATATTTT	CASSEGQHSGNTIYF
TRBV7-2	once	TRBJ1-6	-	TGTGCCAGCAGCCTATTACAGTCACCCCTCCACTTT	CASSLLQSPLHF
TRBV4-1	-	TRBJ2-7	-	TGCGCCAGCAGCCAGGGGGGGGGCGTCTACGAGCAGTACTTC	CASSQGGGVYEQYF
TRBV19	-	TRBJ2-1	TRBD2	TGTGCCAGTAGTATAGATCTTGGCGGGGGAATGTTTAGAGGTGAGCAGTTCTTC	CASSIDLGGGMFRGEQFF
TRBV11-2	-	TRBJ1-2	-	TGTGCCAGCAGCCCAGACAGAGCATTCTATGGCTACACCTTC	CASSPDRAFYGYTF
TRBV19	few	TRBJ2-7	-	TGTGCCAGCATAAACGGGGGTCCGACCTACGAGCAGTACTTC	CASINGGPTYEQYF
TRBV12-2	-	TRBJ2-1	-	TGTGCAAGTCGCTTAGCGCGGGGCAGGGCTGAGCAGTTCTTC	CASRLARGRAEQFF
TRBV5-1	-	TRBJ1-2	-	TGCGCCAGCAGCTTGGGAGACTCGGACTATGGCTACACCTTC	CASSLGDSDYGYTF
TRBV18	-	TRBJ2-3	-	TGTGCCAGCTCACCGGGGGGCCCGGGACGAGGCACAGATACGCAGTATTTT	CASSPGGPGRGTDTQYF
TRBV5-1	once	TRBJ2-5	TRBD2	TGCGCCAGCACGCCCCATAGGACTAGCGGGGCCTTCCAAGAGACCCAGTACTTC	CASTPHRTSGAFQETQYF
TRBV6-6	-	TRBJ1-4	-	TGTGCCAGCAGTTACCGAAATGAAAAACTGTTTTTT	CASSYRNEKLFF
TRBV7-3	-	TRBJ1-2	-	TGTGCCAGCAGCCCCAGGGCTGAAGGCTATGGCTACACCTTC	CASSPRAEGYGYTF
TRBV7-9	-	TRBJ1-1	-	TGTGCCAGCAGCTTAGATCTAAGAGAGAACACTGAAGCTTTCTTT	CASSLDLRENTEAFF
TRBV9	once	TRBJ2-7	-	TGTGCCAGCAGCGTATTAGACGGTTACGAGCAGTACTTC	CASSVLDGYEQYF
TRBV9	-	TRBJ1-2	-	TGTGCCAGCAGCGTTTCGACGGAGACAGCTTTAACCTTC	CASSVSTETALTF